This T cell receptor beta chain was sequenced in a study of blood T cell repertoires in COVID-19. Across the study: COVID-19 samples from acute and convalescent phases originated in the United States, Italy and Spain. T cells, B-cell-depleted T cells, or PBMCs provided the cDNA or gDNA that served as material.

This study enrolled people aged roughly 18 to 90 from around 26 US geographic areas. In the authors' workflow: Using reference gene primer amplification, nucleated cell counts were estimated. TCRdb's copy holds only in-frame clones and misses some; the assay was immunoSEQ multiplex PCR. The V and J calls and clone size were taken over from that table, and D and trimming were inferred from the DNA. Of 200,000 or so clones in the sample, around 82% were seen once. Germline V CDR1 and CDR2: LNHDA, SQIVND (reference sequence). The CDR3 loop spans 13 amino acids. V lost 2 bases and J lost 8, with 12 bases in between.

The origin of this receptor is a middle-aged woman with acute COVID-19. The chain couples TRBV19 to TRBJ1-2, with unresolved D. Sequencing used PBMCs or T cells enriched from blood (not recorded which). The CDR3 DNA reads TGTGCCAGTAGTATAAAGCGAGAGAGGGGCTACACCTTC. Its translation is CASSIKRERGYTF.